This passage covers 28 T cell receptor beta chains from one sample sequenced in a study of regulatory dendritic cells for organ transplantation. CFSE-labeled sorted T cells met regulatory or mature dendritic cells for under 6 days. Clones were read by immunoSEQ multiplex PCR, and TCRdb kept only the in-frame ones, dropping some. Among tens of thousands of clones listed, approximately 85% were seen once. Their target antigens are unknown. Sequencing input: naive CD4+ T cells from blood cultured with dendritic cells. As for subset: CD45RA+ naive T cells. Receptor source: a human donor in good health.

The chain is built from TRBV7-9 and TRBJ2-7; no firm D call. The germline CDR1 and CDR2 sequences are SEHNR and FQNEAQ (reference sequence). V was pared by 1 base and J by 1 base, with 8 bases between. The CDR3 sequence is 14 residues long. The CDR3 region is CASSLGRNSYEQYF. For the CDR3, the DNA is TGTGCCAGCAGCTTAGGGCGGAATTCCTACGAGCAGTACTTC. Using reference TRBV7-9 and TRBJ2-7 for the parts outside the CDR3, the full variable domain is DTGVSQNPRHKITKRGQNVTFRCDPISEHNRLYWYRQTLGQGPEFLTYFQNEAQLEKSRLLSDRFSAERPKGSFSTLEIQRTEQGDSAMYLCASSLGRNSYEQYFGPGTRLTVT.

This clone was counted once. An end of the junction differs from the germline gene, which may be a read error. J is TRBJ1-5 and V is TRBV5-1; 9 nucleotides line up with TRBD1. CDR3 length: 15 amino acids. Germline CDR1 and CDR2: SGHRS and YFSETQ. In DNA form, the CDR3 reads TGTGCCAGCAGCTTACAGGGGGCTTATAGTCAGCCCCAGCATTTT. It codes for CASSLQGAYSQPQHF. The full variable domain, rest sourced from reference TRBV5-1 and TRBJ1-5, is KAGVTQTPRYLIKTRGQQVTLSCSPISGHRSVSWYQQTPGQGLQFLFEYFSETQRNKGNFPGRFSGRQFSNSRSEMNVSTLELGDSALYLCASSLQGAYSQPQHFGDGTRLSIL.

On this clone: Other DNA sequences in the same sample also yield this CDR3. J is TRBJ1-1 and V is TRBV6-5; no firm D call. The CDR3 is 11 residues long. Per germline, CDR1 MNHEY and CDR2 SVGAGI. V lost 5 bases, J lost 2 bases, and 3 bases lay in between. The CDR3, as DNA: TGTGCCAGCAGTCGAAACACTGAAGCTTTCTTT. The encoded protein is CASSRNTEAFF.

The genes are TRBV19 and TRBJ1-2; D not certain. V was shortened by 1 base and J by 4 bases, with 7 bases between the two germline ends. Germline assignment: CDR1 LNHDA and CDR2 SQIVND (reference sequence). This CDR3 is built from 13 residues. The CDR3 reads CASSIGLGYGYTF. DNA for the CDR3: TGTGCCAGTAGTATAGGTCTCGGCTATGGCTACACCTTC.

V and J are TRBV5-1 and TRBJ1-5; 8 positions agree with TRBD1. The V and J ends lost 2 bases and 7 bases, in that order; junction bases with no gene match: 8. Germline CDR1 reads SGHRS; CDR2 reads YFSETQ. The CDR3 extends over 15 amino acids. CDR3 sequence: CASSLSGGLLQPQHF. The CDR3 nucleotides are TGCGCCAGCAGCTTATCAGGGGGCCTATTACAGCCCCAGCATTTT.

The chain couples TRBV6-1 to TRBJ2-1, with a weak D call TRBD1 (6 bases). Germline V gives CDR1 MNHNS, CDR2 SASEGT. There are 15 residues in the CDR3. Deletions cut 6 bases from V and 2 bases from J, with 14 bases between. The chain's CDR3 is CASSETGFTYNEQFF. CDR3 sequence (DNA): TGTGCCAGCAGCGAAACAGGGTTCACCTACAATGAGCAGTTCTTC.

The chain combines TRBV7-2 with TRBJ2-2, with no clear D. V lost 4 bases to trimming and J lost 5 bases, with 5 bases between them. CDR1 is SGHTA and CDR2 is FQGNSA in the germline V gene. The CDR3 covers 12 residues. The CDR3 sequence is CASSSSTGELFF. The CDR3 coding sequence is TGTGCCAGCAGCTCAAGTACCGGGGAGCTGTTTTTT.

The rearrangement uses TRBV18 and TRBJ1-1; D gene uncertain. The length of the CDR3 is 14 residues. Germline V gives CDR1 KGHSH, CDR2 LQKENI. The ends were cut back, 2 bases at V and 4 bases at J, with 11 bases in the middle. Here the CDR3 DNA reads TGTGCCAGCTCACCAGGGATCTCCGGCACTGAAGCTTTCTTT. Translating gives CASSPGISGTEAFF.

The rearrangement links TRBV18 to TRBJ2-4; a weak D match, TRBD1 (7 bases). This CDR3 is 18 amino acids long. Germline CDR1 reads KGHSH; CDR2 reads LQKENI. The germline V and J ends were trimmed by 3 bases and 10 bases, with 28 bases remaining between them. DNA for the CDR3: TGTGCCAGCTCACCCATCCCGGGGGACAGATTACCCCTTTCTATTCAGTACTTC. This translates into CASSPIPGDRLPLSIQYF.

This chain links TRBV7-3 with TRBJ2-2; D could derive from TRBD1 or TRBD2 (5 bases each). This CDR3 is built from 13 residues. Germline V CDR1 and CDR2: SGHTA, FQGTGA. V lost 0 bases to trimming and J lost 6 bases, with 5 bases between them. The CDR3 region has the DNA TGTGCCAGCAGCTTAACGGGACCCGGGGAGCTGTTTTTT. Translating it yields CASSLTGPGELFF.

The chain couples TRBV4-2 to TRBJ2-4; TRBD2 matches at 8 bases. The V segment lost 1 base and the J segment 4 bases; nucleotides outside the gene matches: 3. This CDR3 has 15 amino acids. In germline, CDR1 is LGHNA, CDR2 YNFKEQ. The CDR3: CASSQGSGEKNIQYF. The CDR3 nucleotides read TGTGCCAGCAGCCAAGGTAGCGGGGAGAAAAACATTCAGTACTTC.

The rearrangement links TRBV11-2 to TRBJ2-5; 7 bases agree with TRBD1. J was trimmed by 5 bases and V by 3 bases; bases with no gene match: 9. The CDR3 is 15 amino acids. The germline V gene has CDR1 SGHAT and CDR2 FQNNGV. The CDR3 spells CASSLRGPEMETQYF. The CDR3 DNA is TGTGCCAGCAGCTTGAGGGGGCCTGAGATGGAGACCCAGTACTTC.

This clone has just one count. The rearrangement uses TRBV7-8 and TRBJ2-2, with D perhaps matching TRBD1 (5 bases). Per the germline V gene, CDR1 is SGHVS and CDR2 is FQNEAQ. The ends were cut back, 4 bases at V and 5 bases at J, with 8 bases in the middle. This CDR3 has 13 amino acids. Written as DNA, the CDR3 is TGTGCCAGCAGCTGGGGCGCGACCGGGGAGCTGTTTTTT. It translates to CASSWGATGELFF.

The chain uses TRBV18 and TRBJ1-3; D ambiguous. Per germline, CDR1 KGHSH and CDR2 LQKENI. Trimming took off 2 bases at V and 2 bases at J, with 16 bases between the two ends. The CDR3 runs to 17 residues. The CDR3 here is CASSPGIATATGNTIYF. The CDR3 DNA follows: TGTGCCAGCTCACCAGGGATTGCCACAGCGACTGGAAACACCATATATTTT.

The chain recombines TRBV7-2 with TRBJ2-2; 9 bases line up with TRBD2. The length of the CDR3 is 16 residues. Losses at the gene ends were 4 bases for V and 5 bases for J; bases not matched to a gene: 8. Germline lookup yields CDR1 SGHTA and CDR2 FQGNSA. CDR3 in amino acids: CASSWGAGGRTGELFF. CDR3 coding DNA: TGTGCCAGCAGCTGGGGAGCGGGAGGTCGGACCGGGGAGCTGTTTTTT.

The DNA for the CDR3 is TGCGCCAGCAGCCTTTTGGGAGGAGTCGACAGGGCCCACGAGCAGTACTTC. Encoded protein: CASSLLGGVDRAHEQYF. This chain connects TRBV4-3 to TRBJ2-7; D may be TRBD1 (7 bases). Looked up from germline, CDR1 is LGHNA and CDR2 is YSLEER. V lost 4 bases to trimming and J lost 5 bases, with 24 bases between them. This CDR3 comprises 17 residues.

A few counts support this clone. V is TRBV2 and J is TRBJ2-2; 10 bases match TRBD1. Unmatched junction bases numbered 0, after V lost 11 bases and J lost 3 bases. The CDR3 spans 12 residues. Germline V CDR1 and CDR2: SNHLY, FYNNEI. The CDR3 loop reads CAGTGDTGELFF. The CDR3 DNA follows: TGTGCCGGGACAGGGGACACCGGGGAGCTGTTTTTT.

J is TRBJ2-1 and V is TRBV7-9; 12 nucleotides align to TRBD2. After removal of 5 bases from V and 5 bases from J, the junction contained 7 bases not matched to a gene. Germline V gene lookup returns CDR1 SEHNR and CDR2 FQNEAQ (reference sequence). The CDR3 extends over 16 amino acids. For the CDR3, the DNA is TGTGCCAGCAGCGCGCCGGGACTAGCGGGCCACAATGAGCAGTTCTTC. This translates into CASSAPGLAGHNEQFF.

This clone occurred a few times. This rearrangement joins TRBV7-8 to TRBJ2-7; 8 bases fit TRBD1. This CDR3 is 15 amino acids long. With V trimmed by 3 bases and J by 2 bases, 6 bases remained unmatched. Germline V CDR1 and CDR2: SGHVS, FQNEAQ. This CDR3 reads CASSFQGAVTYEQYF. CDR3 in DNA: TGTGCCAGCAGCTTTCAGGGGGCCGTTACCTACGAGCAGTACTTC.

This sequence joins TRBV30 and TRBJ1-1; D gene unclear. V dropped 7 bases and J dropped 6 bases, with 15 bases sitting between them. From germline, CDR1 is GTSNPN and CDR2 SVGIG (reference sequence). This CDR3 is 12 amino acids long. CDR3 in amino acids: CALRELDPEAFF. Here the CDR3 DNA reads TGTGCCTTGAGGGAATTGGACCCTGAAGCTTTCTTT.

CDR3 region: CASSLVGVNTDTQYF. The CDR3 nucleotides read TGTGCCAGCAGCTTGGTCGGCGTAAACACAGATACGCAGTATTTT. The chain uses TRBV5-4 and TRBJ2-3; D not resolved. This CDR3 region has 15 residues. V shed 0 bases and J shed 2 bases, with 10 bases lying between them. Germline V gene lookup returns CDR1 SGHNT and CDR2 YYREEE (reference sequence).

This clone was recorded once. This chain links TRBV6-5 with TRBJ2-7; no firm D call. Deletions cut 0 bases from V and 2 bases from J, with 11 bases between. The CDR3 has 15 amino acids. CDR1 and CDR2 (germline): MNHEY, SVGAGI. The CDR3 DNA is TGTGCCAGCAGTTACTCGATCCAGTATCCCTACGAGCAGTACTTC. It yields the protein CASSYSIQYPYEQYF.

The chain has TRBV7-2 and TRBJ2-5, with D perhaps matching TRBD2 (6 bases). CDR3 length equals 14 residues. From germline, CDR1 is SGHTA and CDR2 FQGNSA. Trimming cost V 5 bases and J 5 bases, with 15 bases left between them. CDR3 bases: TGTGCCAGCAGCAGCGGGCACTCGAAGGAGACCCAGTACTTC. Amino acids: CASSSGHSKETQYF.

This chain joins TRBV5-8 and TRBJ1-6, with D maybe TRBD1 (5 bases). Germline lookup yields CDR1 SGHTS and CDR2 YDEGEE. Trimming shortened V by 1 base and J by 7 bases, and 15 bases separated the two germline ends. The CDR3 runs 16 residues. The CDR3 bases are TGTGCCAGCAGCTTGTATTCGGGGGGGGGAAATTCACCCCTCCACTTT. This sequence encodes CASSLYSGGGNSPLHF.

The V gene is TRBV7-2, the J gene TRBJ2-1; 8 positions agree with TRBD2. The J segment lost 0 bases and the V segment lost 5 bases, leaving 6 bases of the junction unmatched. The CDR3 has 16 residues. Germline V gene sequence: CDR1 SGHTA, CDR2 FQGNSA. CDR3 residues: CASSKSGGSSYNEQFF. CDR3 coding DNA: TGTGCCAGCAGCAAGAGCGGGGGTAGCTCCTACAATGAGCAGTTCTTC.

The V and J genes are TRBV2 and TRBJ2-5; D possibly uses TRBD1 or TRBD2 (5 bases each). Trimming cost V 2 bases and J 4 bases, with 29 bases left between them. The CDR3 loop spans 20 amino acids. Germline CDR1 SNHLY, CDR2 FYNNEI. The CDR3 protein is CASSELKGLGFLGGGETQYF. As DNA, the CDR3 is TGTGCCAGCAGTGAACTAAAGGGGTTGGGATTTTTGGGTGGGGGAGAGACCCAGTACTTC.

The chain uses TRBV28 and TRBJ1-5; 10 bases agree with TRBD1. The CDR3 is 14 amino acids. CDR1 and CDR2 (germline): MDHEN, SYDVKM. The V and J ends lost 6 bases and 7 bases, in that order; junction bases with no gene match: 6. The CDR3 here is CASSKTGGRQPQHF. The CDR3 region has the DNA TGTGCCAGCAGCAAGACAGGGGGCCGGCAGCCCCAGCATTTT.

V is TRBV27 and J is TRBJ2-7; weak D call: TRBD1 (5 bases). Germline loops: CDR1 MNHEY, CDR2 SMNVEV (reference sequence). This CDR3 spans 15 amino acids. V lost 6 bases and J 0 bases, leaving 15 bases between the germline ends. CDR3 region: CASSGRVGGSYEQYF. Written as DNA, the CDR3 is TGTGCCAGCAGCGGCAGGGTCGGTGGCTCCTACGAGCAGTACTTC.